This T cell receptor beta chain comes out of a study of T cells after yellow fever vaccination. Generation of TCR cDNA used 5'RACE template switching (which added a universal primer site and UMIs). In TCRdb, the 5' RACE reads were re-called with MiXCR into one record per CDR3 protein. The sample has 500,000 to 650,000 distinct CDR3 sequences, 9% to 15% seen once; the top ten hold more than 13%. Comment on this clonotype: Its antigen remains unknown.

Study-wide results and limits: At approximately 95% for CD4 and over 80% for CD8, most primary-vaccination clones showed up again after the booster. Contamination of FACS-sorted repertoires by abundant clonotypes from the bulk population could occur. A faster peak, day 5 versus 15, was reached by the weaker secondary response.

Trimming took off 1 base at V and 2 bases at J, with 9 bases between the two ends. CDR1 is LGHDT, CDR2 YNNKEL, per germline (reference sequence). The CDR3 is 15 residues long. Sequencing used PBMCs, obtained on the day of the yellow fever booster vaccination. The chain couples TRBV3-1 to TRBJ2-4; possibly TRBD1 for D (6 bases). The source of this sequence is a young man who received the YFV17D yellow fever vaccine. The CDR3 loop is CASSQGGGTKNIQYF. Written as DNA, the CDR3 is TGTGCCAGCAGCCAAGGAGGGGGAACCAAAAACATTCAGTACTTC.